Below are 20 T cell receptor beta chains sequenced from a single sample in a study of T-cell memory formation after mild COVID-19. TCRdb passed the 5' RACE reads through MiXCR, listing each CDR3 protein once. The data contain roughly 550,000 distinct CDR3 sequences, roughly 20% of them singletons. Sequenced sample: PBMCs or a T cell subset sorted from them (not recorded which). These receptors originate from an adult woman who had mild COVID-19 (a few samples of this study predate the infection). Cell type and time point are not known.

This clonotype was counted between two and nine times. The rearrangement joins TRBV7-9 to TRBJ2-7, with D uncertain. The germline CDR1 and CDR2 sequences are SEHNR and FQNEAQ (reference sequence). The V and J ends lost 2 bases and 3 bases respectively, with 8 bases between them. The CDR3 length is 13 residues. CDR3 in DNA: TGTGCCAGCAGCTTACAACTCGGCTACGAGCAGTACTTC. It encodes CASSLQLGYEQYF.

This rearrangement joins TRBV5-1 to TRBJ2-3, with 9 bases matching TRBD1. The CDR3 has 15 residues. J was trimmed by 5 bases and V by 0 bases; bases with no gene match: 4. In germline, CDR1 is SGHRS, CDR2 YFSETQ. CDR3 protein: CASSLDRGRIDTQYF. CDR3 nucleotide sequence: TGCGCCAGCAGCTTGGACAGGGGGCGGATAGATACGCAGTATTTT.

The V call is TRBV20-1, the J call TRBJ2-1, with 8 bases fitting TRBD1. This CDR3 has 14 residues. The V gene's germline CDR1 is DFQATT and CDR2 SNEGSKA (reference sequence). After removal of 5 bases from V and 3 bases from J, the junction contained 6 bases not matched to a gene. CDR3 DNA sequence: TGCAGTGCTTCCAGGGGGCCTAGCTACAATGAGCAGTTCTTC. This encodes CSASRGPSYNEQFF.

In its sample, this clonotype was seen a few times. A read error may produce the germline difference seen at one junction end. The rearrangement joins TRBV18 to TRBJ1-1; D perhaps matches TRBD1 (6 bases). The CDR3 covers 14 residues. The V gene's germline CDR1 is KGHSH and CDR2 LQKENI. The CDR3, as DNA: TGTGCCAGCTCCCCACAGGGCACGAACACTGAAGCTTTCTTT. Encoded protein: CASSPQGTNTEAFF. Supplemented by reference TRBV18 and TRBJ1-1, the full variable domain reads NAGVMQNPRHLVRRRGQEARLRCSPMKGHSHVYWYRQLPEEGLKFMVYLQKENIIDESGMPKERFSAEFPKEGPSILRIQQVVRGDSAAYFCASSPQGTNTEAFFGQGTRLTVV.

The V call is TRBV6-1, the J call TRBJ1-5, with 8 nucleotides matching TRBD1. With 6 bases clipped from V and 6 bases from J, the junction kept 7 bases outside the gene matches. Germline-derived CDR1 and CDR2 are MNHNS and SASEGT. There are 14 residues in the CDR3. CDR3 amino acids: CASSSDRESQPQHF. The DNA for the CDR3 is TGTGCCAGCAGCTCGGACAGGGAGAGTCAGCCCCAGCATTTT.

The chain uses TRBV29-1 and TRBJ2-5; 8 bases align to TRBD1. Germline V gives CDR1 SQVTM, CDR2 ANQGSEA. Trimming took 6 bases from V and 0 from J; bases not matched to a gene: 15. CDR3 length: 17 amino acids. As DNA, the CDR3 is TGCAGCGTCGGATTTTCAGGGGGCCGCCGGTACCAAGAGACCCAGTACTTC. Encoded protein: CSVGFSGGRRYQETQYF. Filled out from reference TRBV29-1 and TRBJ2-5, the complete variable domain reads SAVISQKPSRDICQRGTSLTIQCQVDSQVTMMFWYRQQPGQSLTLIATANQGSEATYESGFVIDKFPISRPNLTFSTLTVSNMSPEDSSIYLCSVGFSGGRRYQETQYFGPGTRLLVL.

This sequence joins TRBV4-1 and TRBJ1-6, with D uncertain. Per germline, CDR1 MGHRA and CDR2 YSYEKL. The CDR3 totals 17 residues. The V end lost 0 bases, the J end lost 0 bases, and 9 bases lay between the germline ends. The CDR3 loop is CASSQDEFSSYNSPLHF. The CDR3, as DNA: TGCGCCAGCAGCCAAGATGAGTTTAGCTCCTATAATTCACCCCTCCACTTT.

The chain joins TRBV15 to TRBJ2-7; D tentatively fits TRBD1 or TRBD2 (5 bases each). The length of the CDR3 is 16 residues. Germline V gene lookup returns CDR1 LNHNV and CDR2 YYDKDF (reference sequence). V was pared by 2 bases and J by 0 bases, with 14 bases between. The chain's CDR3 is CATSRLRDVSSYEQYF. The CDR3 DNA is TGTGCCACCAGCAGACTCCGGGACGTCAGCTCCTACGAGCAGTACTTC.

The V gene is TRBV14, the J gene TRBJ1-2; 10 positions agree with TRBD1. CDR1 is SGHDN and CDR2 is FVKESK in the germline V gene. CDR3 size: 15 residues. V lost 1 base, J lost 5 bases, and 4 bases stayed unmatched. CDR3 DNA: TGTGCCAGCAGCCAAGTGGGACAGGGGCTTTATGGCTACACCTTC. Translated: CASSQVGQGLYGYTF.

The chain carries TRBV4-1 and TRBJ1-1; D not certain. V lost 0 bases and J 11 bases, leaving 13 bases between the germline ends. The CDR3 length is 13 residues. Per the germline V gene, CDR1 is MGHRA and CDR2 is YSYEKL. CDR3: CASSQDPRLEAFF. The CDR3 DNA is TGCGCCAGCAGCCAAGATCCTCGTCTGGAGGCTTTCTTT.

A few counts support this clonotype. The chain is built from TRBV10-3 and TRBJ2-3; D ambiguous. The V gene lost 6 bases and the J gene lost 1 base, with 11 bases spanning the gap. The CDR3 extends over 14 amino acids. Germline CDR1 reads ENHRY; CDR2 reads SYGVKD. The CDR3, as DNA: TGTGCCATCAGATCAGACACCCGCACAGATACGCAGTATTTT. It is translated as CAIRSDTRTDTQYF.

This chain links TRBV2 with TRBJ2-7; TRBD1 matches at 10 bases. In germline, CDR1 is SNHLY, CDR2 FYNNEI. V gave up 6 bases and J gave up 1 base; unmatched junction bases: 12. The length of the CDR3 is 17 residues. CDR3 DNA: TGTGCCAGCAGGGGGGGGACAGGGGTATTGCTGTCCTACGAGCAGTACTTC. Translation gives CASRGGTGVLLSYEQYF.

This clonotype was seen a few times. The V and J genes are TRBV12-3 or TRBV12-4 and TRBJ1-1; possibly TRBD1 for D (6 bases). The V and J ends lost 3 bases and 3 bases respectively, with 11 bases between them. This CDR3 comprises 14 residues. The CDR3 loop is CASSLGAVYTEAFF. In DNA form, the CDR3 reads TGTGCCAGCAGTTTGGGGGCGGTGTACACTGAAGCTTTCTTT.

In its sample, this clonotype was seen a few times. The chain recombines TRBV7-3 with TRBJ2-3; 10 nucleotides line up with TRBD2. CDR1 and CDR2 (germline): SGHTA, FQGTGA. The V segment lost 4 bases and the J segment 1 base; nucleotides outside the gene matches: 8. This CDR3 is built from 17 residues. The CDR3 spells CASSWGLGLAGTDTQYF. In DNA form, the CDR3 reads TGTGCCAGCAGCTGGGGCTTAGGACTAGCGGGCACAGATACGCAGTATTTT. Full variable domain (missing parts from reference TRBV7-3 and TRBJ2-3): GAGVSQTPSNKVTEKGKYVELRCDPISGHTALYWYRQSLGQGPEFLIYFQGTGAADDSGLPNDRFFAVRPEGSVSTLKIQRTERGDSAVYLCASSWGLGLAGTDTQYFGPGTRLTVL.

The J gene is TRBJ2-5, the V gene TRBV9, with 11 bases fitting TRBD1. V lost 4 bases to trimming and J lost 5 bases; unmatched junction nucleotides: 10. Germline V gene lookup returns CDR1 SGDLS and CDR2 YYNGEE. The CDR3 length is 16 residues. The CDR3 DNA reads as TGTGCCAGCAGCTTGTCCGGGACAGGGGGTCGGGAGACCCAGTACTTC. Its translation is CASSLSGTGGRETQYF.

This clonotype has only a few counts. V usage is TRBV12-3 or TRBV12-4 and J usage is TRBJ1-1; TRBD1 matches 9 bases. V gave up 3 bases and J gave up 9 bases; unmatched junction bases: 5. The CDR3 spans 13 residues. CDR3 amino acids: CASSFLTGGKAFF. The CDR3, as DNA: TGTGCCAGCAGTTTTCTGACAGGGGGGAAAGCTTTCTTT.

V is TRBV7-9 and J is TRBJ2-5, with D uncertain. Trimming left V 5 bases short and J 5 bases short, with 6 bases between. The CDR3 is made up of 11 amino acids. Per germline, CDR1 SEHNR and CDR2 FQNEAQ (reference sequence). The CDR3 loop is CASSPPETQYF. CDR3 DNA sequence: TGTGCCAGCAGCCCTCCGGAGACCCAGTACTTC.

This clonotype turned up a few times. The CDR3 DNA is TGTGCCAGCAGCCTGACAGGGGGCTCCACCGGGGAGCTGTTTTTT. Protein: CASSLTGGSTGELFF. The V call is TRBV5-6, the J call TRBJ2-2, with 10 bases that match TRBD1. The CDR3 has 15 residues. Germline loops: CDR1 SGHDT, CDR2 YYEEEE. Trimming took 4 bases from V and 4 from J; bases not matched to a gene: 4. The full variable domain, rest sourced from reference TRBV5-6 and TRBJ2-2, is DAGVTQSPTHLIKTRGQQVTLRCSPKSGHDTVSWYQQALGQGPQFIFQYYEEEERQRGNFPDRFSGHQFPNYSSELNVNALLLGDSALYLCASSLTGGSTGELFFGEGSRLTVL.

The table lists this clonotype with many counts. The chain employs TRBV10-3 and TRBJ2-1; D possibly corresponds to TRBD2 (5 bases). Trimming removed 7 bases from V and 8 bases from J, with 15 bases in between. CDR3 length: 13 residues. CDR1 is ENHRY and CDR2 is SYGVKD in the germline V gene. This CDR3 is CAIKASSADEQFF. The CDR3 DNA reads TGTGCCATCAAAGCTAGCAGTGCCGATGAGCAGTTCTTC.

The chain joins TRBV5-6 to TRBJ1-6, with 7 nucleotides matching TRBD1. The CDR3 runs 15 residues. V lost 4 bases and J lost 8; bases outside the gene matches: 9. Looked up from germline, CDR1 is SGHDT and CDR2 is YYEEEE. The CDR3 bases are TGTGCCAGCAGCCCTACCGGGACAGCTTATTCACCCCTCCACTTT. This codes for CASSPTGTAYSPLHF.